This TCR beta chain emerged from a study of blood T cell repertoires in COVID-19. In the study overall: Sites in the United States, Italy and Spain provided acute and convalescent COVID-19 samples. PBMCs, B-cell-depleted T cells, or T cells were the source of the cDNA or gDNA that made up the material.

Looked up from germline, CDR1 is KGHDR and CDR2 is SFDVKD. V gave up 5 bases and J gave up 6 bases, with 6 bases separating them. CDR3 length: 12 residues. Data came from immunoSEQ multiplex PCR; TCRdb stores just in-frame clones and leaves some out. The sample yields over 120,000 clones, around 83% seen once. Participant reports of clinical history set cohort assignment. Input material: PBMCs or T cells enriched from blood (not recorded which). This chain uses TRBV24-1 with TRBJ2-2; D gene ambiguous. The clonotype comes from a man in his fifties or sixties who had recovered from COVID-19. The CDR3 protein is CATSAPAGELFF. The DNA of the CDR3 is TGTGCCACCAGTGCCCCGGCCGGGGAGCTGTTTTTT.